This T cell receptor (beta chain) was found in a study of shared clonotypes between healthy human individuals. The assay ran at deep level. Several immunoSEQ 96-well plates shared each subset's DNA, each plate a replicate. Assay: immunoSEQ multiplex PCR; the TCRdb copy retains only in-frame clones and omits some. The top ten hold roughly 0.55% of the sample, which has under 1,100,000 clones, around three quarters seen once. In its sample, this clone was seen many times. This same CDR3 is encoded by further DNA sequences in the sample. Sequencing was done on a sample of memory CD4+ T cells from PBMCs. Subset specified: CD45RA-negative fraction. This clonotype originated in a man aged 18-30 years in good health. Some clones in this sample may be carry-over from other donors' samples.

The CDR3 protein is CAWSWGGEAFF. CDR3 coding DNA: TGTGCCTGGAGTTGGGGAGGGGAAGCTTTCTTT. The V gene is TRBV30, the J gene TRBJ1-1; D remains ambiguous. V lost 2 bases to trimming and J lost 8 bases, with 9 bases between them. This CDR3 region has 11 residues. Germline lookup yields CDR1 GTSNPN and CDR2 SVGIG (reference sequence).